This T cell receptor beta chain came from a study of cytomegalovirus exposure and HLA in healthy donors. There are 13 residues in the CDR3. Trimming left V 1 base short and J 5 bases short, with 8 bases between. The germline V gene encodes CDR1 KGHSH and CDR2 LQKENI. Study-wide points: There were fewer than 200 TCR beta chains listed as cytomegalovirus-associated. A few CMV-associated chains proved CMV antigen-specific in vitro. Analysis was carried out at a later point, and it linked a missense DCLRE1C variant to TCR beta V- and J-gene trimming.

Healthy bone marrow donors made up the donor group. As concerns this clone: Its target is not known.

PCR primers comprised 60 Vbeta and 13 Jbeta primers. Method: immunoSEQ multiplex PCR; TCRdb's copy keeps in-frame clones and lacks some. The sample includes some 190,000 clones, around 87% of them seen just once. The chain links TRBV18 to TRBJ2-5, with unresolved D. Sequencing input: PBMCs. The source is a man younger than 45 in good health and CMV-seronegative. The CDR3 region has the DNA TGTGCCAGCTCACCACGAACCCGGGAGACCCAGTACTTC. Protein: CASSPRTRETQYF.